This is a list of T cell receptor beta chains from one sample in a study of CD8+CD57+ T cells in acquired aplastic anemia. Each CDR3 protein is one row after TCRdb ran MiXCR on the reads. This sample has approximately 220,000 distinct CDR3 sequences, with over 40% found just once. Material: sorted CD4+, CD8+, or CD8+CD57+ T cells (not recorded which) from PBMCs. These receptors came from a human donor with aplastic anemia. Each CDR3 is given with its conserved first and last residue. The D gene is left open where the match is weak. Part of the rows lack a size; the others show once, few, many or a class for expanded clones.

many	TRBV9	15	TRBD2	TRBJ2-2	TGTGCCAGCAGCCCCCCTAGCGGAGACACCGGGGAGCTGTTTTTT	CASSPPSGDTGELFF
many	TRBV4-1	15	TRBD1	TRBJ2-7	TGCGCCAGCAGCCAAGAATCAACAGGGGGATACGAGCAGTACTTC	CASSQESTGGYEQYF
once	TRBV12-3/TRBV12-4	15	TRBD1	TRBJ1-4	TGTGCCAGCAGCCTCTCGGGGGGACAGGGGGAAAAACTGTTTTTT	CASSLSGGQGEKLFF
many	TRBV5-1	15	TRBD1	TRBJ2-7	TGCGCCAGCAGCTTGGCCGGGACAGGGGCCACCCTCCAGTACTTC	CASSLAGTGATLQYF
many	TRBV5-1	16	-	TRBJ2-2	TGCGCCAGCAGCTCCCCACCGGGAGACAACACCGGGGAGCTGTTTTTT	CASSSPPGDNTGELFF
-	TRBV10-3	14	-	TRBJ1-1	TGTGCCATCAGTGATATGGGTGGGAACACTGAAGCTTTCTTT	CAISDMGGNTEAFF
many	TRBV11-2	14	-	TRBJ2-3	TGTGCCAGCAGCGTCCTTTCTAGCACAGATACGCAGTATTTT	CASSVLSSTDTQYF
-	TRBV15	13	TRBD1	TRBJ2-7	TGTGCCACCAGCAGGGACAGGGGGGGCGAGCAGTACTTC	CATSRDRGGEQYF
-	TRBV7-6	15	-	TRBJ2-3	TGTGCCAGCAGCTCCCGAGAGGGCTCGGTCGATACGCAGTATTTT	CASSSREGSVDTQYF
many	TRBV6-2/TRBV6-3	15	-	TRBJ1-6	TGTGCCAGCAACGACCGGGACGGACCTAATTCACCCCTCCACTTT	CASNDRDGPNSPLHF
few	TRBV24-1	14	TRBD1	TRBJ1-1	TGTGCCACCAGTGCCGGGACAGCGAACACTGAAGCTTTCTTT	CATSAGTANTEAFF
many	TRBV4-1	15	-	TRBJ2-2	TGCGCCAGCAGCCCTCTGGGGGCTAGGACCGGGGAGCTGTTTTTT	CASSPLGARTGELFF
-	TRBV10-1	19	-	TRBJ1-1	TGCGCCAGCCCTGGGCCGGGGCAGGTAATAGATATTGGGGGGACTGAAGCTTTCTTT	CASPGPGQVIDIGGTEAFF
many	TRBV2	14	-	TRBJ2-2	TGTGCCAGCCGAGGGACAAGCAACACCGGGGAGCTGTTTTTT	CASRGTSNTGELFF
-	TRBV19	14	-	TRBJ1-1	TGTGCCAGTAGTATGACAGGCGTGTACACTGAAGCTTTCTTT	CASSMTGVYTEAFF
many	TRBV12-3/TRBV12-4	15	-	TRBJ2-2	TGTGCCAGCACTACTGGGGGGGCATCGGGCGGGGAGCTGTTTTTT	CASTTGGASGGELFF
many	TRBV7-9	14	-	TRBJ1-5	TGTGCCAGCAGCCGAGGGACGGGCCAGCAGCCCCAGCATTTT	CASSRGTGQQPQHF
-	TRBV19	14	TRBD1	TRBJ1-6	TGTGCCAGTAGTAGGACAGGGATGGATTCACCCCTCCACTTT	CASSRTGMDSPLHF
-	TRBV7-9	14	TRBD1	TRBJ1-6	TGTGCCGGCACAAGACAGGGGTCACGTTCACCCCTCCACTTT	CAGTRQGSRSPLHF
many	TRBV2	13	-	TRBJ1-2	TGTGCCAGCAAGCAGGACACCGTCTCGGGCTACACCTTC	CASKQDTVSGYTF
many	TRBV15	14	TRBD1	TRBJ2-7	TGTGCCACCAGCAGCGCAGGGGGTACTGACGAGCAGTACTTC	CATSSAGGTDEQYF
many	TRBV30	12	-	TRBJ1-1	TGTGCCTGGACCGACATGAACACTGAAGCTTTCTTT	CAWTDMNTEAFF
-	TRBV25-1	15	-	TRBJ2-7	TGTGCCAGCAGTGAAGGCGACGGATCATCCTACGAGCAGTACTTC	CASSEGDGSSYEQYF
many	TRBV10-3	13	TRBD1	TRBJ2-7	TGTGCCATCGGGACAGGGGGTTACTACGAGCAGTACTTC	CAIGTGGYYEQYF
-	TRBV6-2/TRBV6-3	16	-	TRBJ2-7	TGTGCCAGCAGTTACCCCACACTAGCTTTTAACTACGAGCAGTACTTC	CASSYPTLAFNYEQYF
-	TRBV15	14	-	TRBJ2-5	TGTGCCACCAGCAGAGTACAGGGTCCGGAGACCCAGTACTTC	CATSRVQGPETQYF
-	TRBV15	17	-	TRBJ1-5	TGTGCCACCAGCAGAGTAGCGGGGGTTTATAGCAATCAGCCCCAGCATTTT	CATSRVAGVYSNQPQHF
-	TRBV2	15	-	TRBJ2-5	TGTGCCAGCAGCAACCTATTTGGAGGGAAAGAGACCCAGTACTTC	CASSNLFGGKETQYF
few	TRBV6-1	13	-	TRBJ1-3	TGTGCCAGCAGTGAATCAGTGCTGAACACCATATATTTT	CASSESVLNTIYF
-	TRBV10-3	11	-	TRBJ2-1	TGTGCCATCAGTACTCGAGCGGGGCAGTTCTTC	CAISTRAGQFF
many	TRBV14	15	-	TRBJ1-6	TGTGCCAGCAGCCAAATAACCGGGAACAATTCACCCCTCCACTTT	CASSQITGNNSPLHF
-	TRBV18	13	-	TRBJ2-7	TGTGCCAGCTCACCACAGGGACTCTACGAGCAGTACTTC	CASSPQGLYEQYF
few	TRBV30	15	TRBD1	TRBJ1-6	TGTGCCTGGAGTGCCCTTCCAGGGGGAAATTCACCCCTCCACTTT	CAWSALPGGNSPLHF
-	TRBV6-5	16	-	TRBJ2-7	TGTGCCAGCAGTTATAATGCAGGGGCTGCCTCCTACGAGCAGTACTTC	CASSYNAGAASYEQYF
-	TRBV10-3	15	TRBD2	TRBJ2-5	TGTGCCACTAACAACCGGGGAGGGGCTGGAGAGACCCAGTACTTC	CATNNRGGAGETQYF
-	TRBV12-3/TRBV12-4	15	TRBD2	TRBJ2-1	TGTGCCAGCAGTTTCTGGCGGGGGGTAAACAATGAGCAGTTCTTC	CASSFWRGVNNEQFF
few	TRBV7-9	15	-	TRBJ1-5	TGTGCCAGCAGCTTAGGGAGGGTGGGAAATCAGCCCCAGCATTTT	CASSLGRVGNQPQHF
-	TRBV6-1	13	TRBD1	TRBJ2-7	TGTGCCAGCAGAGGACAGGGCACCTACGAGCAGTACTTC	CASRGQGTYEQYF
-	TRBV7-6	19	TRBD2	TRBJ2-2	TGTGCCAGCAGCGGCCCGATCCTGGGACTAGCGCAGAGTACCGGGGAGCTGTTTTTT	CASSGPILGLAQSTGELFF
few	TRBV18	15	-	TRBJ1-1	TGTGCCAGCTCACTTAGGGACGGCATGAACACTGAAGCTTTCTTT	CASSLRDGMNTEAFF
many	TRBV20-1	11	-	TRBJ2-1	TGCAGTGCAGAGAGGCGGGATGAGCAGTTCTTC	CSAERRDEQFF
-	TRBV25-1	16	TRBD2	TRBJ2-1	TGTGCCAGCAGTGAACCGAGGGGGACTAGCAACAATGAGCAGTTCTTC	CASSEPRGTSNNEQFF
many	TRBV7-9	14	-	TRBJ1-6	TGTGCCAGCAGCTTAGGGGAGGGGTTGACACCCCTCCACTTT	CASSLGEGLTPLHF
-	TRBV2	12	-	TRBJ1-1	TGTGCCAGCAGTGAGACCCAGACTGAAGCTTTCTTT	CASSETQTEAFF
many	TRBV7-9	13	-	TRBJ2-5	TGTGCCAGCAGCTCGTTGGGGCAAGAGACCCAGTACTTC	CASSSLGQETQYF
-	TRBV27	13	-	TRBJ1-3	TGTGCCAGCAGTTTCAGAGCTGGAAACACCATATATTTT	CASSFRAGNTIYF
many	TRBV5-1	14	-	TRBJ2-7	TGCGCCAGCAGTAAAGTATCGACGTCCTACGAGCAGTACTTC	CASSKVSTSYEQYF
-	TRBV15	15	-	TRBJ1-2	TGTGCCACCAGCAAAGGGGGGGGGCGAGGTCATGGCTACACCTTC	CATSKGGGRGHGYTF
-	TRBV6-2/TRBV6-3	15	-	TRBJ1-6	TGTGCCAGCAGTCCGGGACACGTGTCGGATTCACCCCTCCACTTT	CASSPGHVSDSPLHF
once	TRBV11-3	13	TRBD1	TRBJ1-1	TGTGCCAGCAGCCCTTCGGGACAGGGCTACGCTTTCTTT	CASSPSGQGYAFF
-	TRBV12-3/TRBV12-4	15	TRBD1	TRBJ1-1	TGTGCCAGCTCCGACAGGGGGCTTTGGGACACTGAAGCTTTCTTT	CASSDRGLWDTEAFF
-	TRBV29-1	13	-	TRBJ1-5	TGCAGCGCCACTGCGGGTACCAATCAGCCCCAGCATTTT	CSATAGTNQPQHF
-	TRBV10-1	15	-	TRBJ2-5	TGCGCCAGCAGTGAGTTCCGGTACAACCAAGAGACCCAGTACTTC	CASSEFRYNQETQYF
once	TRBV7-2	14	-	TRBJ2-3	TGTGCCAGCAGCTTAGGTTTCTACACAGATACGCAGTATTTT	CASSLGFYTDTQYF